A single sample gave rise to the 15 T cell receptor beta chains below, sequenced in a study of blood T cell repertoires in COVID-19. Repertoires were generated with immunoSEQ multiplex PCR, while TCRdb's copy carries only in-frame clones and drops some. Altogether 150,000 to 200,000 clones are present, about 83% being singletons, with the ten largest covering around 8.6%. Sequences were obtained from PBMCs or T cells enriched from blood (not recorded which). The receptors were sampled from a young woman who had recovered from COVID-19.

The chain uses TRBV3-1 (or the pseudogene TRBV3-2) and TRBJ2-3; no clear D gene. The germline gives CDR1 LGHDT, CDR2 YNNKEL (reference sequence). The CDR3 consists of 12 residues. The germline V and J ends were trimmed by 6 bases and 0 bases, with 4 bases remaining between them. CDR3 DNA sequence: TGTGCCAGCAGTCCAAGCACAGATACGCAGTATTTT. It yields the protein CASSPSTDTQYF.

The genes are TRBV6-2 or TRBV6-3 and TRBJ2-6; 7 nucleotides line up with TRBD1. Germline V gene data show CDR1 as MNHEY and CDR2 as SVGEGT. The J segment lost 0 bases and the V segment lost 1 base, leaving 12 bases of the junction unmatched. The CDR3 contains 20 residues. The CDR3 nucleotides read TGTGCCAGCAGTTACTGGGGAATATGGGACAGAGGCTCTGGGGCCAACGTCCTGACTTTC. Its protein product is CASSYWGIWDRGSGANVLTF.

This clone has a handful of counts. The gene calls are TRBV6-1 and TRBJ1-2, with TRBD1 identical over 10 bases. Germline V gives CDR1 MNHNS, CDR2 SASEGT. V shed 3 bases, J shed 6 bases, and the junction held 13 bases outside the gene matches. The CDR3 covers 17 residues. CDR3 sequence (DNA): TGTGCCAGCAGTGATATCTTTCGGACAGGGGGAGGCGATGGCTACACCTTC. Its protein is CASSDIFRTGGGDGYTF.

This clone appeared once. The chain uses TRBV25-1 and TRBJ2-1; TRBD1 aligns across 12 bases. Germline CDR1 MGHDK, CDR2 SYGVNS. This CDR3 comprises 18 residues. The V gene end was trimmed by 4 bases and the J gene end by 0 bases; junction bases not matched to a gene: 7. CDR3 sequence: CASSGGTGGLLSYNEQFF. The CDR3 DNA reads TGTGCCAGCAGTGGGGGGACAGGGGGCCTCCTCTCCTACAATGAGCAGTTCTTC.

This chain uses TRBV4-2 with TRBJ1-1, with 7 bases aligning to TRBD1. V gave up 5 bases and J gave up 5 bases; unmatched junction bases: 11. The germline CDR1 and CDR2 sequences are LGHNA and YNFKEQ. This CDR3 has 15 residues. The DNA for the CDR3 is TGTGCCAGCAGCGAATACAGGGGTCAGGGTACTGAAGCTTTCTTT. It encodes CASSEYRGQGTEAFF.

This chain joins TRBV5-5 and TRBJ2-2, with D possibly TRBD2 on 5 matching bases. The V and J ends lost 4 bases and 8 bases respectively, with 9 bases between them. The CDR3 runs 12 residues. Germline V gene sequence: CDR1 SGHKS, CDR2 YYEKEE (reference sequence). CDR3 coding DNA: TGTGCCAGCAGCCCGAGAGGGGGGGAGCTGTTTTTT. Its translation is CASSPRGGELFF.

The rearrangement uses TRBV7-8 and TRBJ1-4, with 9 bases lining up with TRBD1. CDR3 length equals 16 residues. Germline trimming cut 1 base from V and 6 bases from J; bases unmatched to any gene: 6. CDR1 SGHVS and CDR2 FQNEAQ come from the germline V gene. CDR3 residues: CASSLGTWDRDEKLFF. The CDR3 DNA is TGTGCCAGCAGCTTAGGGACTTGGGACAGGGATGAAAAACTGTTTTTT. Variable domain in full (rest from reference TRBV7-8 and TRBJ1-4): GAGVSQSPRYKVAKRGQDVALRCDPISGHVSLFWYQQALGQGPEFLTYFQNEAQLDKSGLPSDRFFAERPEGSVSTLKIQRTQQEDSAVYLCASSLGTWDRDEKLFFGSGTQLSVL.

The CDR3 coding sequence is TGTGCCATCAGTGAGAGGATTTTCGGGACTAGCGACAATGAGCAGTTCTTC. Translated, it gives CAISERIFGTSDNEQFF. This sequence joins TRBV10-3 and TRBJ2-1, with 10 bases that match TRBD2. CDR1 ENHRY and CDR2 SYGVKD come from the germline V gene. The CDR3 length is 17 residues. V lost 2 bases and J lost 5; bases outside the gene matches: 9.

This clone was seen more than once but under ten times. This CDR3 is CASERDAGGDTGELFF. CDR3 nucleotide sequence: TGTGCCTCCGAGCGGGATGCGGGAGGCGACACCGGGGAGCTGTTTTTT. The chain is built from TRBV5-8 and TRBJ2-2; 8 bases are a match to TRBD2. The CDR3 runs to 16 residues. Per the germline V gene, CDR1 is SGHTS and CDR2 is YDEGEE. V gave up 10 bases and J gave up 3 bases; unmatched junction bases: 14.

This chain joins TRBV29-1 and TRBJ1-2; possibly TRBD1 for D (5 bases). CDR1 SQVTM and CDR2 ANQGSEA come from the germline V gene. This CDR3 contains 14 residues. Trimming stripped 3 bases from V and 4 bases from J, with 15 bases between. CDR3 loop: CSVDQRDGLYGYTF. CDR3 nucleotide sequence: TGCAGCGTTGACCAGCGGGACGGCCTCTATGGCTACACCTTC.

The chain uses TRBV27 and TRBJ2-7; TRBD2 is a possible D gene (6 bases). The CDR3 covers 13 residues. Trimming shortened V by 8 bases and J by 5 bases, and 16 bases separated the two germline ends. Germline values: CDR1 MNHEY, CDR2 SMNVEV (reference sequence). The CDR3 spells CASAKAGGDEQYF. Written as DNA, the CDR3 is TGTGCCAGCGCCAAGGCGGGCGGGGACGAGCAGTACTTC.

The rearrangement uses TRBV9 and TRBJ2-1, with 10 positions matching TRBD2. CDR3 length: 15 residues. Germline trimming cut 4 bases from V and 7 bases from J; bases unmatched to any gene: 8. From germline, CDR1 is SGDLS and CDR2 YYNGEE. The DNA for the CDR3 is TGTGCCAGCAGCCTTACTAGCGGGATTCGGAATGAGCAGTTCTTC. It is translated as CASSLTSGIRNEQFF.

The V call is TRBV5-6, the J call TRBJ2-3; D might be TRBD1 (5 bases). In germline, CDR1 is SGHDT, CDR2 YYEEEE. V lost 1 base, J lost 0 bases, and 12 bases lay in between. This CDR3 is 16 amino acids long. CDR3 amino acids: CASSLQGGWSTDTQYF. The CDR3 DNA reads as TGTGCCAGCAGCTTGCAGGGCGGTTGGAGCACAGATACGCAGTATTTT. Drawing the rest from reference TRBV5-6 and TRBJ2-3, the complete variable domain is DAGVTQSPTHLIKTRGQQVTLRCSPKSGHDTVSWYQQALGQGPQFIFQYYEEEERQRGNFPDRFSGHQFPNYSSELNVNALLLGDSALYLCASSLQGGWSTDTQYFGPGTRLTVL.

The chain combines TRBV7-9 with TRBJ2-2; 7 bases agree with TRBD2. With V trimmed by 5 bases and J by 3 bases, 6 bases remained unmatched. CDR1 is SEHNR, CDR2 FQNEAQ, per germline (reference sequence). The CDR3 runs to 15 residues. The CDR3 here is CASSRVRGDTGELFF. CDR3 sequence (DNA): TGTGCCAGCAGCCGTGTTCGGGGGGACACCGGGGAGCTGTTTTTT.

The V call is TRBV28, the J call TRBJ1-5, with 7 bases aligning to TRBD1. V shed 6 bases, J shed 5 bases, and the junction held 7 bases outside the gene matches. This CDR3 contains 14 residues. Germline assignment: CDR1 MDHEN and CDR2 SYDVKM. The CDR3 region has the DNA TGTGCCAGCAGCCCAAGGACAGGATATCAGCCCCAGCATTTT. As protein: CASSPRTGYQPQHF.